This T cell receptor (beta chain) was sequenced for a study of control samples from healthy donors and cancer patients. The CDR3 is 16 amino acids. Using immunoSEQ multiplex PCR, the repertoire was profiled, and TCRdb retains in-frame clones only, with some absent. Altogether approximately 170,000 clones are present, nearly 90% being singletons, with the ten largest covering 1.4%. The clonotype comes from a woman in her 50s in good health. The J gene is TRBJ2-7, the V gene TRBV21-1; the D call TRBD1 from the table was never checked on the DNA. TRBV21-1 is a recognized pseudogene. The sequenced material came from blood. The CDR3 spells CASSKGEGQGSYEQYF. CDR3 coding DNA: TGTGCCAGCAGCAAAGGGGAAGGACAGGGCTCGTACGAGCAGTACTTC.